Following are 3 T cell receptor beta chains from one sample sequenced in a study of shared clonotypes between healthy human individuals (dated by TCRdb to about 2020). Receptor libraries were prepared by the immunoSEQ multiplex PCR assay. The clones in this table, taken by TCRdb from immuneACCESS, are in-frame only. Not every clone is retained; where verified, under half of the shortfall comes from an unresolved V gene, and the cause of the rest is unknown. The sample table records about a million clones; approximately 80% of these occur just once. Jointly, the top ten make up roughly 0.9% of the sample. The specimen sequenced was memory CD4+ T cells from PBMCs. This specimen's cell subset or site label, interpreted: CD45RA-negative fraction. These receptors were obtained from a young man in good health. Some clones in this sample may be carry-over from other donors' samples.

The V gene is TRBV14, the J gene TRBJ1-3; unclear D gene. The CDR3 is 13 residues long. V lost 4 bases, J lost 1 base, and 5 bases lay in between. Germline assignment: CDR1 SGHDN and CDR2 FVKESK. CDR3 sequence reads: CASSLLSGNTIYF. CDR3 DNA: TGTGCCAGCAGCCTCCTATCTGGAAACACCATATATTTT.

This chain connects TRBV9 to TRBJ2-3; D is undetermined. This CDR3 contains 16 residues. V was cut by 0 bases and J by 5 bases, with 16 bases left in between. Germline V gene data show CDR1 as SGDLS and CDR2 as YYNGEE. The CDR3 DNA reads TGTGCCAGCAGCGTAGGAGGCTATGATCCGGGAGATACGCAGTATTTT. Translation: CASSVGGYDPGDTQYF.

A few counts support this clone. V and J are TRBV4-2 and TRBJ1-4; D is uncertain. The CDR3 sequence is 15 residues long. Germline CDR1 LGHNA, CDR2 YNFKEQ. Trimming shortened V by 1 base and J by 7 bases, and 13 bases separated the two germline ends. The CDR3 nucleotides are TGTGCCAGCAGCCAAGGTGGATTCGGAGTTGAAAAACTGTTTTTT. It yields the protein CASSQGGFGVEKLFF.